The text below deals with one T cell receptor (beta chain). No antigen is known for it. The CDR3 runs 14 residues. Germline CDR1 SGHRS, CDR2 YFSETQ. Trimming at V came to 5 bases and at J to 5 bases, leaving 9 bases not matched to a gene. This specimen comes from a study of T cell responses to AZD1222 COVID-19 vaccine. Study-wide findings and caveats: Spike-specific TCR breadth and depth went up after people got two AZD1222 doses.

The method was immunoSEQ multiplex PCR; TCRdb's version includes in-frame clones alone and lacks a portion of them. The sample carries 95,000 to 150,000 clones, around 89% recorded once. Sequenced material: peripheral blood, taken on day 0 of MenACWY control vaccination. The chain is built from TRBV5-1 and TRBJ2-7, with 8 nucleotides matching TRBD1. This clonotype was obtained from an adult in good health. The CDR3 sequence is CASRETGVGDEQYF. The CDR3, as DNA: TGCGCCAGCAGGGAGACAGGGGTAGGCGACGAGCAGTACTTC. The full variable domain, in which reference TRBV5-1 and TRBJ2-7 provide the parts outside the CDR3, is KAGVTQTPRYLIKTRGQQVTLSCSPISGHRSVSWYQQTPGQGLQFLFEYFSETQRNKGNFPGRFSGRQFSNSRSEMNVSTLELGDSALYLCASRETGVGDEQYFGPGTRLTVT.